This T cell receptor beta chain comes out of a study of regulatory T cells in long-lasting Graves disease. Study-wide results and caveats: TRBV28, TRBJ1-2 and TRBJ2-5 emerged as the favored segments in persistent disease.

Time point here: newly diagnosed GD, antithyroid drugs for less than 3 months. Generation of the TCR library employed RNA extracted from PBMCs. This clonotype has a handful of counts. The antigen is unknown. Combining iRepertoire HTBI primers with Arm-PCR of CDR3 regions, the authors built TCR beta libraries. A single record per CDR3 protein comes from TCRdb applying MiXCR to the multiplex PCR reads. Among about half a million distinct CDR3 sequences listed, around 12% were seen once. The CDR3 contains 18 residues. Germline trimming cut 4 bases from V and 4 bases from J; bases unmatched to any gene: 13. Per germline, CDR1 LGHNA and CDR2 YNFKEQ. These data were also reused for a study on T cells in Graves' hyperthyroidism and ophthalmopathy. That study adds: Lactation, pregnancy, other autoimmune disease or uncontrolled infection led to exclusion of patients.

The clonotype comes from a woman aged 25 to 39 with Graves disease. The chain has TRBV4-2 and TRBJ2-2; 9 bases are a match to TRBD1. Source: peripheral blood mononuclear cells (PBMCs), taken at new diagnosis, from a patient treated with antithyroid drugs. CDR3 residues: CASSLTGGTVKLTGELFF. CDR3 nucleotides: TGTGCCAGCAGCCTTACAGGGGGCACTGTGAAGCTCACCGGGGAGCTGTTTTTT.